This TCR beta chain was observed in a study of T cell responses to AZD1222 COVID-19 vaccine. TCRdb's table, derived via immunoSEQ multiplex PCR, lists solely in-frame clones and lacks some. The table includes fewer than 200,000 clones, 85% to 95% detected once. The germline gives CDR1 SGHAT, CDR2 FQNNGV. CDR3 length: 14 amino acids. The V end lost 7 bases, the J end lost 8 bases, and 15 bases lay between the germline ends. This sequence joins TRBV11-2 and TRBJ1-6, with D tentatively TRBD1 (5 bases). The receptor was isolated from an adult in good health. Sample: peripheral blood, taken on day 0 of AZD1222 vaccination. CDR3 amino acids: CASTSGLRHSPLHF. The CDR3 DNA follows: TGTGCCAGCACCTCGGGACTAAGGCATTCACCCCTCCACTTT.